This T cell receptor beta chain was obtained from a study of cytotoxic CD8 clonotypes in ibrutinib-treated CLL. Looking at the study overall: The patients comprised 11 relapsed/refractory and around 16 treatment-naive cases, 17 to 18 IGHV unmutated. Notes on the study in general: Clonality climbed at ibrutinib response, then dropped toward baseline at progression.

T cells were sequenced at a targeted depth of 1 in 200,000 to 1 in 1 million. Some clones are missing from TCRdb's copy, which holds only in-frame ones; the method was immunoSEQ multiplex PCR. Among more than 45,000 clones listed, approximately 87% were seen once. Approximately 2.2 micrograms of genomic DNA came from cryopreserved PBMCs for TCR beta libraries. This clone was counted only a few times. The antigen is not known. The germline V gene has CDR1 SGHNT and CDR2 YYREEE (reference sequence). Trimming cost V 5 bases and J 4 bases, with 12 bases left between them. The CDR3 contains 13 residues. The sequenced sample was PBMCs, obtained after 24 months of ibrutinib treatment. The TCR comes from a human donor with chronic lymphocytic leukemia. This chain links TRBV5-4 with TRBJ1-2; D remains unclear. CDR3 nucleotides: TGTGCCAGCAGTCTGGGGTCTGCCTATGGCTACACCTTC. Translation gives CASSLGSAYGYTF.